This passage covers 26 T cell receptor beta chains from one sample sequenced in a study of molecular identifiers for immune sequencing clone quantification. TCRdb called the PCR reads again in MiXCR, with one record for every CDR3 protein. Here the sample spans about 320,000 distinct CDR3 sequences, about a fifth being singletons. Sequenced input: naive CD8+ T cells from blood, with Jurkat cell RNA spiked in. Subset in this sample: FACS-sorted CD8+CD4-CCR7+CD45RA+ naive T cells. These receptors all stem from a human donor in good health. Some libraries in this study had Jurkat cell RNA spiked in.

This clonotype was recorded many times. In DNA, the CDR3 is TGTGCCAGCAGCTTGCCAGCCGAAGAGACCCAGTACTTC. Translated: CASSLPAEETQYF. The chain couples TRBV7-9 to TRBJ2-5; D gene ambiguous. With 3 bases removed from V and 3 bases from J, the gap between germline ends came to 8 bases. The CDR3 runs 13 residues. Germline CDR1 SEHNR, CDR2 FQNEAQ (reference sequence).

This clonotype came up many times. The rearrangement links TRBV5-1 to TRBJ2-7; 7 bases map to TRBD1. The CDR3 has 15 residues. Germline V lookup: CDR1 SGHRS, CDR2 YFSETQ. After removal of 4 bases from V and 4 bases from J, the junction contained 11 bases not matched to a gene. This chain's CDR3 is CASSPDRDSYYEQYF. In DNA form, the CDR3 reads TGCGCCAGCAGCCCCGACCGGGACAGCTATTACGAGCAGTACTTC.

The sample holds many counts of this clonotype. The rearrangement links TRBV28 to TRBJ2-6; TRBD2 matches at 9 bases. Germline-derived CDR1 and CDR2 are MDHEN and SYDVKM. This CDR3 has 18 amino acids. V was clipped by 1 base and J by 0 bases; unmatched bases: 4. The CDR3 bases are TGTGCCAGCAGTTTATTCTCTAGCGGGGCCTCTGGGGCCAACGTCCTGACTTTC. As protein: CASSLFSSGASGANVLTF.

Written as DNA, the CDR3 is TGTGCCAGCAGTTTGGCAGTTTTGCCAGGGTCCGTGCACGAGCAGTACTTC. Translated: CASSLAVLPGSVHEQYF. This chain uses TRBV28 with TRBJ2-7; weak D call: TRBD1 (5 bases). V gave up 3 bases and J gave up 5 bases, with 23 bases separating them. CDR1 is MDHEN and CDR2 is SYDVKM in the germline V gene. This CDR3 is built from 17 residues.

This clonotype was counted a few times. The gene calls are TRBV29-1 and TRBJ2-7, with 8 bases fitting TRBD1. The CDR3 totals 13 residues. Germline loops: CDR1 SQVTM, CDR2 ANQGSEA. V shed 5 bases and J 4 bases; nucleotides not matched to a gene: 7. CDR3: CSVSSQGAYEQYF. In nucleotides, the CDR3 is TGCAGCGTTTCCTCCCAGGGGGCTTACGAGCAGTACTTC.

There are many counts of this clonotype. The chain has TRBV5-6 and TRBJ1-2; 8 bases are a match to TRBD1. V lost 5 bases, J lost 5 bases, and 11 bases stayed unmatched. The CDR3 is made up of 15 amino acids. From germline, CDR1 is SGHDT and CDR2 YYEEEE. The CDR3 reads CASRRGQGHGYGYTF. In DNA form, the CDR3 reads TGTGCCAGCAGACGTGGACAGGGTCATGGTTATGGCTACACCTTC.

In its sample, this clonotype was seen a few times. The CDR3 reads CAIKLAGVGGGELFF. CDR3 bases: TGTGCCATCAAACTAGCGGGAGTAGGAGGGGGGGAGCTGTTTTTT. V and J are TRBV6-1 and TRBJ2-2, with 11 bases matching TRBD2. Germline trimming cut 10 bases from V and 8 bases from J; bases unmatched to any gene: 12. The germline V gene encodes CDR1 MNHNS and CDR2 SASEGT. The CDR3 is 15 residues long.

This clonotype was seen a single time. Lacking the conserved final phenylalanine or tryptophan, this CDR3 likely reflects a read error. The chain uses TRBV25-1 and TRBJ2-3; 12 bases are shared with TRBD2. CDR1 and CDR2 (germline): MGHDK, SYGVNS. The CDR3 has 17 amino acids. V gave up 0 bases and J gave up 6 bases; unmatched junction bases: 7. The CDR3 spells CASSEYGTSGLLDTQYS. CDR3 nucleotides: TGTGCCAGCAGTGAATACGGGACTAGCGGGCTTCTGGATACGCAGTATTCT.

In this sample, this clonotype turned up a few times. J is TRBJ1-2 and V is TRBV12-3 or TRBV12-4; no definite D call. The V end lost 2 bases, the J end lost 3 bases, and 19 bases lay between the germline ends. The CDR3 sequence is 17 residues long. In DNA, the CDR3 is TGTGCCAGCAGTTTACGGCCCAGTCCCAACGCCTACTATGGCTACACCTTC. As protein: CASSLRPSPNAYYGYTF.

This clonotype was counted between two and nine times. The chain recombines TRBV6-2 or TRBV6-3 with TRBJ2-2; 7 bases agree with TRBD1. The V and J ends lost 0 bases and 4 bases, in that order; junction bases with no gene match: 5. Germline CDR1 MNHEY, CDR2 SVGEGT. The CDR3 contains 16 residues. CDR3 sequence: CASSYSRDSSTGELFF. CDR3 nucleotide sequence: TGTGCCAGCAGTTACTCCCGGGACAGCAGCACCGGGGAGCTGTTTTTT.

The table lists this clonotype with many counts. The chain joins TRBV24-1 to TRBJ2-2, with 12 bases lining up with TRBD2. Germline lookup yields CDR1 KGHDR and CDR2 SFDVKD. The CDR3 loop spans 20 amino acids. V was pared by 5 bases and J by 0 bases, with 12 bases of the junction left unmatched. The CDR3 loop reads CATSGAGLAGSVANTGELFF. CDR3 sequence (DNA): TGTGCCACCAGTGGGGCCGGACTAGCGGGATCCGTCGCGAACACCGGGGAGCTGTTTTTT.

This clonotype appeared a few times. J is TRBJ1-6 and V is TRBV6-2 or TRBV6-3; the match to TRBD1 covers 7 bases. CDR1 is MNHEY, CDR2 SVGEGT, per germline. The CDR3 extends over 14 amino acids. V dropped 6 bases and J dropped 7; count of bases not matched to a gene: 6. The CDR3 DNA is TGTGCCAGCAGCCTCTCGGACAGGAATTCACCCCTCCACTTT. Protein: CASSLSDRNSPLHF.

The sample holds many counts of this clonotype. CDR3 sequence reads: CASSVLAGDYEQYF. In DNA, the CDR3 is TGTGCCAGCAGCGTCTTAGCGGGGGACTACGAGCAGTACTTC. V usage is TRBV7-9 and J usage is TRBJ2-7; 9 nucleotides match TRBD2. The V gene's germline CDR1 is SEHNR and CDR2 FQNEAQ (reference sequence). V lost 5 bases, J lost 3 bases, and 5 bases stayed unmatched. This CDR3 spans 14 amino acids.

This clonotype was counted at least ten times. The chain combines TRBV30 with TRBJ2-7, with 8 bases lining up with TRBD1. Germline V gene data show CDR1 as GTSNPN and CDR2 as SVGIG (reference sequence). The ends lost 5 bases at V and 1 base at J; junction bases unmatched: 1. This CDR3 region has 12 residues. CDR3 nucleotides: TGTGCCTGGGACAGGGGATCCTACGAGCAGTACTTC. It yields the protein CAWDRGSYEQYF. Full variable domain (rest looked up from reference TRBV30 and TRBJ2-7): SQTIHQWPATLVQPVGSPLSLECTVEGTSNPNLYWYRQAAGRGLQLLFYSVGIGQISSEVPQNLSASRPQDRQFILSSKKLLLSDSGFYLCAWDRGSYEQYFGPGTRLTVT.

This clonotype was seen ten or more times. The gene calls are TRBV5-1 and TRBJ1-4; 7 bases are shared with TRBD1. The junction had 14 bases not matched to a gene; V was cut back by 4 bases and J by 8 bases. This CDR3 region has 16 residues. Germline CDR1 is SGHRS and CDR2 is YFSETQ. CDR3 in amino acids: CASSLNRQGASEKLFF. The CDR3 nucleotides read TGCGCCAGCAGCCTAAACCGACAGGGAGCCTCGGAAAAACTGTTTTTT.

This clonotype came up many times. The chain links TRBV29-1 to TRBJ2-6; D might be TRBD1 or TRBD2, each matching 5 bases. This CDR3 is 16 amino acids long. V dropped 6 bases and J dropped 1 base, with 16 bases sitting between them. Germline V gene data show CDR1 as SQVTM and CDR2 as ANQGSEA. The CDR3 is CSVDSGSLSGANVLTF. In DNA, the CDR3 is TGCAGCGTCGACAGCGGAAGTTTGTCTGGGGCCAACGTCCTGACTTTC.

Many counts were recorded for this clonotype. The rearrangement links TRBV5-5 to TRBJ1-4, with 7 bases fitting TRBD1. Per the germline V gene, CDR1 is SGHKS and CDR2 is YYEKEE (reference sequence). Unmatched junction bases numbered 4, after V lost 0 bases and J lost 5 bases. The CDR3 consists of 15 residues. Written as DNA, the CDR3 is TGTGCCAGCAGCTTGGGGGACAGACGAAATGAAAAACTGTTTTTT. Amino acids: CASSLGDRRNEKLFF.

A note on this clonotype: Just one base apart from a much larger clone, this may be a read error. The chain uses TRBV7-9 and TRBJ2-7, with a possible D match to TRBD1 (5 bases). The CDR3 totals 15 residues. The ends were cut back, 0 bases at V and 1 base at J, with 10 bases in the middle. In germline, CDR1 is SEHNR, CDR2 FQNEAQ (reference sequence). The CDR3 DNA is TGTGCCAGCAGCTTAGCAGGGGAAGTGTCCTACGAGCAGTACTTC. Translating it yields CASSLAGEVSYEQYF.

This clonotype occurred many times. The chain links TRBV13 to TRBJ2-7; 9 bases align to TRBD2. The CDR3 extends over 15 amino acids. CDR1 is PRHDT, CDR2 FYEKMQ, per germline (reference sequence). Trimming removed 1 base from V and 7 bases from J; junction bases left unmatched: 8. The CDR3 sequence: CASSLDGSGSREQYF. Written as DNA, the CDR3 is TGTGCCAGCAGCTTAGATGGTAGCGGGAGCCGGGAGCAGTACTTC.

There are a few counts of this clonotype. The chain has TRBV2 and TRBJ2-3; 9 positions agree with TRBD2. V lost 11 bases and J lost 6; bases outside the gene matches: 12. The CDR3 length is 14 residues. Germline V gene sequence: CDR1 SNHLY, CDR2 FYNNEI. The CDR3 sequence: CAGIPSGNVDTQYF. In nucleotides, the CDR3 is TGTGCCGGCATTCCTAGCGGGAACGTGGATACGCAGTATTTT.

This clonotype was seen at least ten times. The chain links TRBV20-1 to TRBJ2-7, with D possibly called TRBD1 or TRBD2 (5 bases each). V was cut by 1 base and J by 0 bases, with 19 bases left in between. This CDR3 has 17 residues. The germline gives CDR1 DFQATT, CDR2 SNEGSKA (reference sequence). The CDR3 nucleotides are TGCAGTGCTAGAGTCGGGACCGTCACAACCCACTCCTACGAGCAGTACTTC. Residues: CSARVGTVTTHSYEQYF.

A few counts support this clonotype. The rearrangement uses TRBV18 and TRBJ2-1; D remains unclear. The CDR3 covers 15 residues. Germline lookup yields CDR1 KGHSH and CDR2 LQKENI. V dropped 5 bases and J dropped 2 bases, with 13 bases sitting between them. DNA of the CDR3: TGTGCCAGCTCATCCCCGGACGGACCCTACAATGAGCAGTTCTTC. Translation: CASSSPDGPYNEQFF.

In its sample, this clonotype was seen many times. This chain connects TRBV6-2 or TRBV6-3 to TRBJ2-7, with D perhaps matching TRBD1 (6 bases). From germline, CDR1 is MNHEY and CDR2 SVGEGT. Trimming removed 6 bases from V and 7 bases from J, with 16 bases in between. The CDR3 is 13 amino acids. CDR3 DNA sequence: TGTGCCAGCAGACAGGGCGGTCGGTGGGAGCAGTACTTC. The encoded protein is CASRQGGRWEQYF.

This rearrangement joins TRBV14 to TRBJ2-7, with D possibly TRBD1 on 5 matching bases. V was pared by 3 bases and J by 3 bases, with 12 bases between. CDR3 size: 14 residues. Germline CDR1 is SGHDN and CDR2 is FVKESK. The CDR3 DNA is TGTGCCAGCAGCCACGGCAGGGCTGTCTACGAGCAGTACTTC. It specifies CASSHGRAVYEQYF.

This rearrangement joins TRBV14 to TRBJ2-1; 10 nucleotides line up with TRBD2. The CDR3 loop spans 16 amino acids. V shed 4 bases, J shed 3 bases, and the junction held 6 bases outside the gene matches. The germline gives CDR1 SGHDN, CDR2 FVKESK. Here the CDR3 DNA reads TGTGCCAGCAGCCTAGCGGGAGGAGGTTTCTACAATGAGCAGTTCTTC. Its protein product is CASSLAGGGFYNEQFF.

The rearrangement uses TRBV29-1 and TRBJ2-7; TRBD1 or TRBD2 may be the D gene (5 bases each). The CDR3 runs to 12 residues. With 7 bases removed from V and 2 bases from J, the gap between germline ends came to 12 bases. The germline V gene has CDR1 SQVTM and CDR2 ANQGSEA. CDR3 residues: CSAGGAAYEQYF. The CDR3 bases are TGCAGCGCTGGGGGAGCGGCCTACGAGCAGTACTTC.